These T cell receptor beta chains were read from a single sample in a study of regulatory T cells in long-lasting Graves disease. TCRdb used MiXCR to reprocess the multiplex PCR reads, holding one entry per CDR3 protein. This sample carries about 450,000 distinct CDR3 sequences, 20% to 30% of them seen once, and the ten largest clones take roughly 28%. Sequencing used peripheral blood mononuclear cells (PBMCs), obtained when the disease was refractory, from a patient treated with antithyroid drugs. The receptors derive from a female donor with Graves disease. The CDR3 runs from the conserved cysteine through the conserved F or W. D genes are given only for firm matches. Some rows mark clone size as missing; the rest say once, few, many or name a class of expanded clone.

TRBV6-2/TRBV6-3	TRBJ2-3	TRBD2	-	CASSYTSGSPDTQYF	TGTGCCAGCAGTTACACTAGCGGGAGCCCAGATACGCAGTATTTT
TRBV7-2	TRBJ2-1	TRBD2	-	CASRRKSGLAGQSSYNEQFF	TGTGCCAGCAGACGGAAATCGGGACTAGCGGGACAAAGCTCCTACAATGAGCAGTTCTTC
TRBV7-9	TRBJ2-7	TRBD2	many	CASSLSAGVEQYF	TGTGCCAGCAGCTTATCGGCGGGGGTCGAGCAGTACTTC
TRBV5-1	TRBJ1-1	TRBD1	-	CASSIEQGLPEAFF	TGCGCCAGCAGTATCGAACAGGGGCTTCCTGAAGCTTTCTTT
TRBV6-1	TRBJ1-3	-	few	CASSESSSGNTIYF	TGTGCCAGCAGTGAATCGAGCTCTGGAAACACCATATATTTT
TRBV20-1	TRBJ2-2	-	few	CSARDRVTGELFF	TGCAGTGCTAGAGATAGGGTCACCGGGGAGCTGTTTTTT
TRBV6-1	TRBJ1-6	TRBD1	many	CASSKRTGEGSPLHF	TGTGCCAGCAGCAAACGGACAGGGGAGGGTTCACCCCTCCACTTT
TRBV7-2	TRBJ2-7	TRBD2	few	CASSRYTSGPYEQYF	TGTGCCAGCAGCCGGTATACTAGCGGACCCTACGAGCAGTACTTC
TRBV5-1	TRBJ2-4	-	-	CASSLGSGSKNIQYF	TGCGCCAGCAGCTTGGGCTCAGGCTCCAAAAACATTCAGTACTTC
TRBV10-3	TRBJ2-1	-	-	CAISGPAGTADNEQFF	TGTGCCATCAGTGGGCCTGCGGGGACTGCAGACAATGAGCAGTTCTTC
TRBV11-2	TRBJ1-1	-	-	CASSTGSFMDAEAFF	TGTGCCAGCAGTACAGGTAGCTTCATGGACGCTGAAGCTTTCTTT
TRBV28	TRBJ2-7	-	many	CASSVPGMSSYEQYF	TGTGCCAGCAGCGTACCAGGGATGAGCTCCTACGAGCAGTACTTC
TRBV5-1	TRBJ2-7	TRBD2	-	CASSLAGTSGGRGDEQYF	TGCGCCAGCAGCTTGGCAGGGACTAGCGGGGGGCGCGGGGACGAGCAGTACTTC
TRBV6-2/TRBV6-3	TRBJ2-2	-	-	CASSYSGKNTGELFF	TGTGCCAGCAGTTACTCAGGGAAGAACACCGGGGAGCTGTTTTTT
TRBV15	TRBJ1-1	-	-	CATSLGWGNRAEAFF	TGTGCCACCAGCTTAGGGTGGGGGAATAGAGCTGAAGCTTTCTTT
TRBV19	TRBJ1-5	-	once	CASSILPTGNQPQHF	TGTGCCAGTAGTATCCTCCCTACAGGGAATCAGCCCCAGCATTTT
TRBV20-1	TRBJ2-1	TRBD2	-	CSARTTAGHEQFF	TGCAGTGCTAGAACGACAGCGGGGCATGAGCAGTTCTTC
TRBV5-4	TRBJ2-7	-	-	CASSWRDNSYEQYF	TGCGCCAGCAGCTGGCGGGACAACTCCTACGAGCAGTACTTC
TRBV5-1	TRBJ1-1	-	-	CASSPSIPGGTEAFF	TGCGCCAGCAGCCCGAGTATCCCGGGGGGCACTGAAGCTTTCTTT
TRBV27	TRBJ1-5	-	-	CASSLAGGIQPQHF	TGTGCCAGCAGTCTCGCCGGGGGGATTCAGCCCCAGCATTTT
TRBV2	TRBJ1-2	-	many	CASSLHVYGYTF	TGTGCCAGCAGTCTACATGTCTATGGCTACACCTTC
TRBV11-2	TRBJ2-7	TRBD1	many	CASSLSQGATYEQYF	TGTGCCAGCAGCTTAAGTCAGGGGGCCACCTACGAGCAGTACTTC
TRBV27	TRBJ2-5	TRBD2	-	CASRSSGSGETQYF	TGTGCCAGCAGGAGTAGCGGGAGCGGAGAGACCCAGTACTTC
TRBV27	TRBJ2-7	-	few	CASSRGNKYEQYF	TGTGCCAGCAGCCGCGGGAATAAGTACGAGCAGTACTTC
TRBV18	TRBJ1-4	-	many	CASSEDKDAEKLFF	TGTGCCAGCTCAGAGGATAAAGATGCTGAAAAACTGTTTTTT
TRBV28	TRBJ2-7	TRBD1	many	CASSNPGTGADEQYF	TGTGCCAGCAGTAACCCTGGGACAGGAGCGGACGAGCAGTACTTC
TRBV9	TRBJ1-1	TRBD1	-	CASSVGDRVYGTEAFF	TGTGCCAGCAGCGTAGGGGACAGGGTTTATGGCACTGAAGCTTTCTTT
TRBV19	TRBJ1-2	-	-	CASSKGYGGYTF	TGTGCCAGTAGTAAGGGGTATGGTGGCTACACCTTC
TRBV5-1	TRBJ1-4	TRBD1	-	CASSLGPGQGNEKLFF	TGCGCCAGCAGCTTGGGGCCGGGACAGGGGAATGAAAAACTGTTTTTT
TRBV5-6	TRBJ2-2	TRBD2	few	CASSLSLAGGLGELFF	TGTGCCAGCAGCTTGTCGCTAGCGGGAGGGTTAGGGGAGCTGTTTTTT
TRBV2	TRBJ2-7	-	many	CASSDRLGSYEQYF	TGTGCCAGCAGTGATAGACTGGGCTCCTACGAGCAGTACTTC
TRBV11-2	TRBJ2-5	TRBD2	many	CASSPRLAGEPETQYF	TGTGCCAGCAGCCCGCGACTAGCGGGAGAACCAGAGACCCAGTACTTC
TRBV15	TRBJ2-7	-	-	CATSRGQTYEQYF	TGTGCCACCAGCAGAGGCCAGACCTACGAGCAGTACTTC
TRBV12-3/TRBV12-4	TRBJ2-5	TRBD1	many	CASSNPDRGRKETQYF	TGTGCCAGCAGTAATCCAGACAGGGGGCGGAAAGAGACCCAGTACTTC
TRBV6-1	TRBJ1-1	-	-	CASTGRGTEAFF	TGTGCCAGCACCGGCCGGGGCACTGAAGCTTTCTTT
TRBV20-1	TRBJ2-5	-	-	CSATLRTDQETQYF	TGCAGTGCTACTCTCAGGACGGACCAAGAGACCCAGTACTTC
TRBV7-9	TRBJ1-2	TRBD1	-	CASSEGQGPYYGYTF	TGTGCCAGCAGCGAGGGACAGGGTCCTTACTATGGCTACACCTTC
TRBV2	TRBJ2-1	TRBD2	few	CASAGLAGAHNEQFF	TGTGCCAGCGCGGGACTAGCGGGAGCTCACAATGAGCAGTTCTTC
TRBV10-3	TRBJ2-2	TRBD1	-	CAISDRGLAGELFF	TGTGCCATCAGTGACAGGGGGCTTGCCGGGGAGCTGTTTTTT
TRBV7-2	TRBJ2-7	TRBD2	many	CASSLADSGVYEQYF	TGTGCCAGCAGCTTAGCGGATAGCGGGGTGTACGAGCAGTACTTC
TRBV14	TRBJ1-4	-	-	CASSQELGNNEKLFF	TGTGCCAGCAGCCAAGAACTGGGAAATAATGAAAAACTGTTTTTT
TRBV20-1	TRBJ1-5	TRBD1	many	CSAGQGGNQPQHF	TGCAGTGCCGGACAGGGAGGCAATCAGCCCCAGCATTTT
TRBV7-2	TRBJ2-7	TRBD1	many	CASSLGQGRYEQYF	TGTGCCAGCAGTCTAGGACAGGGACGCTACGAGCAGTACTTC
TRBV7-2	TRBJ1-5	TRBD1	many	CASSLEVGGRGNNQPQHF	TGTGCCAGCAGCTTAGAAGTTGGGGGCAGGGGGAACAATCAGCCCCAGCATTTT
TRBV7-9	TRBJ2-6	-	few	CASSSIRGQEGANVLTF	TGTGCCAGCAGCTCCATCCGGGGCCAAGAAGGGGCCAACGTCCTGACTTTC
TRBV12-3/TRBV12-4	TRBJ1-1	-	many	CASSPGVWDTEAFF	TGTGCCAGCAGTCCAGGGGTATGGGACACTGAAGCTTTCTTT
TRBV20-1	TRBJ2-6	TRBD2	-	CSARRVSGTGANVLTF	TGCAGTGCTAGAAGGGTTAGCGGGACTGGGGCCAACGTCCTGACTTTC
TRBV2	TRBJ2-3	-	-	CASSELPGQSTDTQYF	TGTGCCAGCAGTGAACTGCCCGGACAAAGCACAGATACGCAGTATTTT
TRBV30	TRBJ1-1	-	few	CALQWIRNTEAFF	TGTGCCTTACAGTGGATTAGAAACACTGAAGCTTTCTTT
TRBV7-2	TRBJ1-5	-	few	CASSGDTANQPQHF	TGTGCCAGCAGCGGGGACACGGCTAATCAGCCCCAGCATTTT
TRBV29-1	TRBJ1-2	-	-	CSVKYTTGYTF	TGCAGCGTCAAATATACTACCGGCTACACCTTC
TRBV28	TRBJ1-5	-	many	CASSPTLNSNQPQHF	TGTGCCAGCAGTCCTACTCTAAATAGCAATCAGCCCCAGCATTTT
TRBV11-2	TRBJ2-2	-	-	CASRSLLAGELFF	TGTGCCAGCAGGTCTCTTTTGGCCGGGGAGCTGTTTTTT
TRBV9	TRBJ2-7	TRBD2	-	CASSVDPSGTTYEQYF	TGTGCCAGCAGCGTAGACCCTAGCGGGACAACCTACGAGCAGTACTTC